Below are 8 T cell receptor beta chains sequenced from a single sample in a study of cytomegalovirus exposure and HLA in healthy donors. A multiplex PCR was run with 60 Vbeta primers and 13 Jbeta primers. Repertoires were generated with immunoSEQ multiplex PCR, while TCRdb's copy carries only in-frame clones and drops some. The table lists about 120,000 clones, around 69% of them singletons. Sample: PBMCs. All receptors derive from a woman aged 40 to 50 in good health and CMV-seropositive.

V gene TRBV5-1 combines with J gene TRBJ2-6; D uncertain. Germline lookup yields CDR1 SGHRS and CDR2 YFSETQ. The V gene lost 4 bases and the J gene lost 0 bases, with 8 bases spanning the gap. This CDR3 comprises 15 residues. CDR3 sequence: CASSQKSSGANVLTF. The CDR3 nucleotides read TGCGCCAGCAGCCAAAAGAGCTCTGGGGCCAACGTCCTGACTTTC.

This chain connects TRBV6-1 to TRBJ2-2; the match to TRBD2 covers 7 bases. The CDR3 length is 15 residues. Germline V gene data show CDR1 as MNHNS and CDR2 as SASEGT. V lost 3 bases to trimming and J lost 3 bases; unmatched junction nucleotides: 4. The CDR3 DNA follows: TGTGCCAGCAGTGATTGGGGGGGACACACCGGGGAGCTGTTTTTT. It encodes CASSDWGGHTGELFF.

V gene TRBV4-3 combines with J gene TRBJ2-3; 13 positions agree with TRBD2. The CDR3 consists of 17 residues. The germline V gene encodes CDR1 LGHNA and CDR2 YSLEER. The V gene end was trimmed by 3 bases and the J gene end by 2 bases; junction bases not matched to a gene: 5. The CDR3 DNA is TGCGCCAGCAGCCAGCAGGGACTAGCGGGAAACACAGATACGCAGTATTTT. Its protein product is CASSQQGLAGNTDTQYF.

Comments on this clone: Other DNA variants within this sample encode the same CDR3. CDR3 sequence: CASSQFVHRDYEQYF. The CDR3 coding sequence is TGCGCCAGCAGTCAATTCGTCCACAGGGACTACGAGCAGTACTTC. V usage is TRBV23-1 and J usage is TRBJ2-7, with D maybe TRBD1 (6 bases). TRBV23-1 is given ORF status, its function remaining uncertain. The ends were cut back, 1 base at V and 3 bases at J, with 13 bases in the middle. The CDR3 has 15 residues.

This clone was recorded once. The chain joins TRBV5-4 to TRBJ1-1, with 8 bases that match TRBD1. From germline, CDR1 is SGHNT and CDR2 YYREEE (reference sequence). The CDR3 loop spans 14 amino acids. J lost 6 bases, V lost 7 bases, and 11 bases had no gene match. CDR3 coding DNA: TGTGCCAGCGGACAGGGATCGGGTGAGGCTGAAGCTTTCTTT. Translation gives CASGQGSGEAEAFF.

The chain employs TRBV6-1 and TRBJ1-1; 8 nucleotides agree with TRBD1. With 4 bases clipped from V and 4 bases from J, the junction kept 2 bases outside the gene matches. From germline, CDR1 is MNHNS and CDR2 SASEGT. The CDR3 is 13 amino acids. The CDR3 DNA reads TGTGCCAGCAGTGTGGACAGGGCCACTGAAGCTTTCTTT. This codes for CASSVDRATEAFF.

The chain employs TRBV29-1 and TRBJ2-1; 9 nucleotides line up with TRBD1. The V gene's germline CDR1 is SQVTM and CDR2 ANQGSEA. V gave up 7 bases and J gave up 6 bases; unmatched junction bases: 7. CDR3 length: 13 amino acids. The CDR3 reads CSEARDRANEQFF. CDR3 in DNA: TGCAGCGAAGCCCGGGACAGGGCCAATGAGCAGTTCTTC.

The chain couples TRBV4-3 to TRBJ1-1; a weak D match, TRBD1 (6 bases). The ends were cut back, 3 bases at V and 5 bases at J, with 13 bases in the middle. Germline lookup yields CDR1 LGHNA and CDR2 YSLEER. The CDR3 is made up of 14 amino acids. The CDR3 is CASSQGARDTEAFF. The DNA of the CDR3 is TGCGCCAGCAGCCAGGGGGCAAGGGATACTGAAGCTTTCTTT.